This TCR beta chain is drawn from a study of blood T cells in healthy people across ages. Overall study findings and caveats: Using unsorted PBMCs precluded a conclusive naive versus antigen-experienced comparison.

On this clonotype itself: Antigen specificity is unknown.

The CDR3 runs 14 residues. Germline CDR1 is DFQATT and CDR2 is SNEGSKA (reference sequence). Sample donors were healthy Caucasian individuals that came from Russia, aged 6 to 90. For the second PCR, which ran for 7 to 11 cycles, a sample-barcoded 5' primer and a J-beta primer mix were used. Each cDNA molecule was tagged by a template-switch adaptor with 12 random nucleotides. One entry per CDR3 protein results from TCRdb running MiXCR on the 5' RACE reads. Of about a million distinct CDR3 sequences listed, around two fifths are singletons. This TCR derives from a man in his late teens or twenties in good health. J is TRBJ2-1 and V is TRBV20-1; 9 bases align to TRBD1. Matching the DNA end better, TRBJ2-7 makes the J call doubtful. Sequencing input: blood. This CDR3 reads CSTTGQGISYEQYF. The CDR3 DNA reads TGCAGTACTACGGGACAGGGCATTTCCTACGAGCAGTACTTC.